There are a few counts of the clone carrying this T cell receptor (beta chain). Authors' analysis steps: By means of reference gene primer amplification, nucleated cell counts were estimated. Using immunoSEQ multiplex PCR, the repertoire was profiled, and TCRdb retains in-frame clones only, with some absent. The D gene and trimming were derived from the DNA, and the V and J assignments and clone size from that table. In the table there are about 190,000 clones, 70% to 90% of which are singletons. CDR1 MNHNY and CDR2 SVGAGI come from the germline V gene (reference sequence). V gave up 5 bases and J gave up 10 bases, with 12 bases separating them. The CDR3 is 13 residues long. This record comes from a study of blood T cell repertoires in COVID-19. Study details: Acute-phase and convalescent COVID-19 samples originated in the United States, Italy and Spain.

Sequenced sample: peripheral blood. This chain links TRBV6-6 with TRBJ1-6, with D unresolved. The sequence was collected from a man younger than 40 with acute or convalescent COVID-19. The CDR3 spells CASSVSGGSPLHF. The DNA of the CDR3 is TGTGCCAGCAGTGTCTCCGGAGGGTCACCCCTCCACTTT.